The table lists the clone carrying this T cell receptor beta chain with a count of one. The sample comes from a study of technical replicates of blood from a handful of donors. Germline V gives CDR1 MGHRA, CDR2 YSYEKL. CDR3 size: 14 residues. Generated by immunoSEQ multiplex PCR, the TCRdb table keeps only in-frame clones and is missing some. The data hold about 76,000 clones, with about 91% observed a single time. The clonotype comes from a human donor in good health. The rearrangement uses TRBV4-1 and TRBJ2-5; TRBD1 might be the D (6 bases). The DNA end favors TRBJ2-7, so the J call may be wrong. Sequenced input: T cells isolated from PBMCs. CDR3 amino acids: CASSLPAQGHEQYF. CDR3 nucleotides: TGCGCCAGCAGCCTCCCTGCACAGGGCCACGAGCAGTACTTC.